This is a list of T cell receptor beta chains from one sample in a study of T-cell memory formation after mild COVID-19. One entry per CDR3 protein results from TCRdb running MiXCR on the 5' RACE reads. The data show about 360,000 distinct CDR3 sequences, approximately 13% seen once. Specimen: PBMCs or a T cell subset sorted from them (not recorded which). Every receptor here comes from a man in his late teens or twenties who had mild COVID-19 (a few samples of this study predate the infection). Cell type and time point are not known. The CDR3 runs from the conserved cysteine through the conserved F or W. Fields, in order: J gene, clone size, D gene, V gene, CDR3 protein, CDR3 DNA. D genes are given only for firm matches. Clone size is given for some rows only: seen once, a few or many times, or a class if the clone is expanded.

>TRBJ2-3|.|.|TRBV7-8
CASSPPKIDTQYF
TGTGCCAGCAGCCCCCCCAAAATAGATACGCAGTATTTT
>TRBJ1-4|.|.|TRBV12-3/TRBV12-4
CASTQTDSIPEKLFF
TGTGCCAGCACCCAGACCGACAGTATCCCAGAAAAACTGTTTTTT
>TRBJ2-1|few|.|TRBV7-3
CASSLNTDSEQFF
TGTGCCAGCAGCTTAAATACCGATAGTGAGCAGTTCTTC
>TRBJ2-5|.|.|TRBV20-1
CSASSRDGGAETQYF
TGCAGTGCAAGCTCCCGGGATGGGGGCGCAGAGACCCAGTACTTC
>TRBJ2-5|.|TRBD1|TRBV27
CASSLGTGVQETQYF
TGTGCCAGCAGTTTAGGGACAGGGGTCCAAGAGACCCAGTACTTC
>TRBJ1-2|.|.|TRBV15
CATSRDPEYYGYTF
TGTGCCACCAGCAGAGACCCAGAGTACTATGGCTACACCTTC
>TRBJ2-7|many|TRBD1|TRBV9
CASSPADRATSEQYF
TGTGCCAGCAGCCCCGCGGACAGGGCCACTTCCGAGCAGTACTTC
>TRBJ2-1|few|TRBD2|TRBV19
CASSPGVAGGDEQFF
TGTGCCAGTAGTCCTGGAGTAGCGGGGGGTGATGAGCAGTTCTTC
>TRBJ2-3|few|.|TRBV6-6
CASSYLAPDTQYF
TGTGCCAGCAGTTACTTAGCGCCAGATACGCAGTATTTT
>TRBJ2-3|.|.|TRBV9
CASSVGLGSTDTQYF
TGTGCCAGCAGCGTAGGTTTGGGTAGCACAGATACGCAGTATTTT
>TRBJ2-2|.|TRBD1|TRBV5-4
CASSWDRAPSNTGELFF
TGTGCCAGCAGTTGGGACAGGGCACCCTCGAACACCGGGGAGCTGTTTTTT
>TRBJ2-5|few|TRBD2|TRBV6-2/TRBV6-3
CASSFGLAAYMETQYF
TGTGCCAGCAGTTTTGGACTAGCGGCGTACATGGAGACCCAGTACTTC
>TRBJ2-7|.|.|TRBV4-1
CASSSRGGYEQYF
TGCGCCAGCAGCTCTCGAGGGGGCTACGAGCAGTACTTC
>TRBJ1-5|.|.|TRBV20-1
CSARANQPQHF
TGCAGTGCTAGAGCAAATCAGCCCCAGCATTTT
>TRBJ2-2|.|.|TRBV6-2/TRBV6-3
CASSSPRADLNTGELFF
TGTGCCAGCAGTTCTCCCCGGGCAGATCTGAACACCGGGGAGCTGTTTTTT
>TRBJ1-5|many|.|TRBV15
CATSRGGIQPQHF
TGTGCCACCAGCAGGGGGGGGATCCAGCCCCAGCATTTT
>TRBJ1-5|many|.|TRBV12-3/TRBV12-4
CASSPDRNQPQHF
TGTGCCAGCAGTCCGGACAGAAATCAGCCCCAGCATTTT
>TRBJ2-2|.|TRBD2|TRBV7-2
CASSLPSGGGELFF
TGTGCCAGCAGCTTACCTAGCGGGGGAGGGGAGCTGTTTTTT
>TRBJ1-6|.|.|TRBV6-5
CASGDAGEGNSPLHF
TGTGCCAGCGGCGACGCAGGGGAAGGTAATTCACCCCTCCACTTT
>TRBJ2-1|few|TRBD1|TRBV11-3
CASSLGWTGSNEQFF
TGTGCCAGCAGCCTTGGCTGGACAGGGAGCAATGAGCAGTTCTTC
>TRBJ1-1|.|TRBD1|TRBV6-6
CASSGTDRDEAFF
TGTGCCAGCAGTGGAACGGACAGGGATGAAGCTTTCTTT
>TRBJ2-2|few|TRBD1|TRBV6-5
CASRRTGTGGVGELFF
TGTGCCAGCAGACGCACCGGGACAGGGGGAGTCGGGGAGCTGTTTTTT
>TRBJ2-1|.|.|TRBV15
CATSRDHNEQFF
TGTGCCACCAGCAGAGACCACAATGAGCAGTTCTTC
>TRBJ2-3|few|TRBD2|TRBV6-2/TRBV6-3
CASRVSLGAGGTDTQYF
TGTGCCAGCAGAGTTTCCTTAGGAGCGGGGGGCACAGATACGCAGTATTTT